The clone carrying this TCR beta chain has only a few counts. What it recognizes is unknown. The same CDR3 also results from other DNA sequences found in this sample. These data belong to a study of cytomegalovirus exposure and HLA in healthy donors. CDR3 length: 14 amino acids. CDR1 and CDR2 from the germline V gene are SGHDN and FVKESK. V dropped 2 bases and J dropped 2 bases, with 9 bases sitting between them. With 60 Vbeta and 13 Jbeta primers, the PCR was carried out. TCRdb keeps only in-frame clones here, not all; method: immunoSEQ multiplex PCR. This repertoire shows 150,000 to 200,000 clones, roughly 60% found once; its top ten account for around 3.2%. Findings and caveats of the study: Excluded: some indistinguishable V segments such as TRBV6-2 and TRBV6-3. The authors later found HLA-associated TCR beta chains more clonally expanded than equally common others. At a 0.05 false discovery rate, a later analysis found some 18,000 TCR beta sequences to be associated with HLA alleles.

The origin of this receptor is a man aged 35 to 55 in good health and CMV-seronegative. The rearrangement uses TRBV14 and TRBJ1-1, with D uncertain. The sequencing sample was made of PBMCs. The CDR3 bases are TGTGCCAGCAGCCAATACCGAGGTAACACTGAAGCTTTCTTT. It codes for CASSQYRGNTEAFF.